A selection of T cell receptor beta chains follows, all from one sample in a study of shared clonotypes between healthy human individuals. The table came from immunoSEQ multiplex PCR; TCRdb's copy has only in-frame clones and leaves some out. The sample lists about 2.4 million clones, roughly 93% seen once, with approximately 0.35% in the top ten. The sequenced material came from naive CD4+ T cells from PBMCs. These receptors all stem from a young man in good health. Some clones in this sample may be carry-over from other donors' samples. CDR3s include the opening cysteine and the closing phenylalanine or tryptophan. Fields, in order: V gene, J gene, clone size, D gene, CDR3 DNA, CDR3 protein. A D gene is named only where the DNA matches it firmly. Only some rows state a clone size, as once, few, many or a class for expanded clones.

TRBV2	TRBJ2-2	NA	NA	TGTGCCAGCAGTATCACATCCAACACCGGGGAGCTGTTTTTT	CASSITSNTGELFF
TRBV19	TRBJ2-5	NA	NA	TGTGCCAGTAGGCTTTCCGGGGACAAAGAGACCCAGTACTTC	CASRLSGDKETQYF
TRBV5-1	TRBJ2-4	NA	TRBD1	TGCGCCAGCAGCTTGCTTACAGGGGGCGCAGAGGCCAAAAACATTCAGTACTTC	CASSLLTGGAEAKNIQYF
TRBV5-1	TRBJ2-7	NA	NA	TGCGCCAGCAGCTTGGGGAGGGACCCCTACGAGCAGTACTTC	CASSLGRDPYEQYF
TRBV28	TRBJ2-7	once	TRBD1	TGTGCCAGCAGTTTGGTGGGACAGGGTTCCTACGAGCAGTACTTC	CASSLVGQGSYEQYF
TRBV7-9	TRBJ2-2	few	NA	TGTGCCACCAACACCGGGGAGCTGTTTTTT	CATNTGELFF
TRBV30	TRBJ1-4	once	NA	TGTGCCTGGAGGAAGAGCCGGGGGAAAAGGGAAGCAACTAATGAAAAACTGTTTTTT	CAWRKSRGKREATNEKLFF
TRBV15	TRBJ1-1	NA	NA	TGTGCCACCAGCAGACGGTTGGGCACTGAAGCTTTCTTT	CATSRRLGTEAFF
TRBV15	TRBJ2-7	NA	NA	TGTGCCACCAGCAGAGATATGAGATACGAGCAGTACTTC	CATSRDMRYEQYF
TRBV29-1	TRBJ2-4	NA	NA	TGCAGCGTGGCGAGGTGGGGGGACATTCAGTACTTC	CSVARWGDIQYF
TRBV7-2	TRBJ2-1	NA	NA	TGTGCCAGCAGCTCGGATAAGGAGTCCTACAATGAGCAGTTCTTC	CASSSDKESYNEQFF
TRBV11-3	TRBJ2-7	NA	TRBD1	TGTGCCAGCAGCTTAGGGGGACAGGGTCCTTACGAGCAGTACTTC	CASSLGGQGPYEQYF
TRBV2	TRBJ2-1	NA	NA	TGTGCCAGCAGTTATATCAGGGGAGGAGGCTACAATGAGCAGTTCTTC	CASSYIRGGGYNEQFF
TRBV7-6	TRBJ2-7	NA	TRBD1	TGTGCCAGCAGCTTAGCAGGACAGGGAGTCTACGAGCAGTACTTC	CASSLAGQGVYEQYF
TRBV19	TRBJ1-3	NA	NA	TGTGCCAGTACACCCCGGTGGGGCCTCTCTGGAAACACCATATATTTT	CASTPRWGLSGNTIYF
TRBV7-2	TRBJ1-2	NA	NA	TGTGCCAGCAGTTTTACCCCTCATGGGGAGAGGTTTGGCTACACCTTC	CASSFTPHGERFGYTF
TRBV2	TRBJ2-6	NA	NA	TGTGCCAGCAGCCCTCGTAGCTCTGGGGCCAACGTCCTGACTTTC	CASSPRSSGANVLTF
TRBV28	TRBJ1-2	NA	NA	TGTGCCAGACGAACAGTCTATGGCTACACCTTC	CARRTVYGYTF
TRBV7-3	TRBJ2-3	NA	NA	TGTGCCAGCAGCCGAATGGGGATGGGAGATACGCAGTATTTT	CASSRMGMGDTQYF
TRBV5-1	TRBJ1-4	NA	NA	TGCGCCAGCAGCCCAGGGCCGGGTGAAAAACTGTTTTTT	CASSPGPGEKLFF
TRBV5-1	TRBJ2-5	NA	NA	TGCGCCAGCAGCTTTTATACGGGGTACCAAGAGACCCAGTACTTC	CASSFYTGYQETQYF
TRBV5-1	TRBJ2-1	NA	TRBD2	TGCGCCAGCAGCCTCAGGTTAGGGGCGGGAGGGCGGAATGAGCAGTTCTTC	CASSLRLGAGGRNEQFF
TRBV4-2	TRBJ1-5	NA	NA	TGTGCCAGCAGCCGTGGGATGGGCAATCAGCCCCAGCATTTT	CASSRGMGNQPQHF
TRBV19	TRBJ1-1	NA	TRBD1	TGTGCCAGTAGGACCCCCGACAGGGGCTTCACTGAAGCTTTCTTT	CASRTPDRGFTEAFF
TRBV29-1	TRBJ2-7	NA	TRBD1	TGCAGCGTTGATGTGCAGGGGGCATACGAGCAGTACTTC	CSVDVQGAYEQYF
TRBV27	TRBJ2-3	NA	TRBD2	TGTGCCAGCAGCCAGACCCCACACATAGCCGGGACTAGCGGTGCAGATACGCAGTATTTT	CASSQTPHIAGTSGADTQYF
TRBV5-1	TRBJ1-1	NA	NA	TGCGCCAGCAGCTTGGAGGCCCGGACAAACACTGAAGCTTTCTTT	CASSLEARTNTEAFF
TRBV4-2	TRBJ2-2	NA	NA	TGTGCCAGCAGCCAAGTAGGATCGAACACCGGGGAGCTGTTTTTT	CASSQVGSNTGELFF
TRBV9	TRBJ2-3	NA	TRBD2	TGTGCCAGCAGCGAAAGGGGACTAGCGGAAAGAACAGATACGCAGTATTTT	CASSERGLAERTDTQYF
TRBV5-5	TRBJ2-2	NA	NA	TGTGCCAGCAGCAGAGGAACTAACACCGGGGAGCTGTTTTTT	CASSRGTNTGELFF
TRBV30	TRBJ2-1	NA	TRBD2	TGTGCCTGGAGCGTAGCGGGGAGCTCCTACAATGAGCAGTTCTTC	CAWSVAGSSYNEQFF
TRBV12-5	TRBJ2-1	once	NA	TGTGCTAGTGGTACCACTTCCTACAATGAGCAGTTCTTC	CASGTTSYNEQFF
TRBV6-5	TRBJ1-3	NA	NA	TGTGCCAGCAGGCCCACTTTCTCTGGAAACACCATATATTTT	CASRPTFSGNTIYF
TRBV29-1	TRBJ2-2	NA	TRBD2	TGCAGCGTCGCCCGGACTAGCGCTAACACCGGGGAGCTGTTTTTT	CSVARTSANTGELFF
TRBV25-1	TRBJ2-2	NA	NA	TGTGCCAGCAGTGGGCAGTTGACCTCTCGAGGGGAGCTGTTTTTT	CASSGQLTSRGELFF
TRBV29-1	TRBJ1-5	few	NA	TGCAGCGCCAGCGGGTGGGATCAGCCCCAGCATTTT	CSASGWDQPQHF
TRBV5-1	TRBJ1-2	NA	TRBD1	TGCGCCAGCAGCTTGGAGGGGCAGGGGGCCCGGACCTTC	CASSLEGQGARTF
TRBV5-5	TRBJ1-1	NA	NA	TGTGCCATCCAAGACCTGAACACTGAAGCTTTCTTT	CAIQDLNTEAFF
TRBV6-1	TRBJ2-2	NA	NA	TGTGCCAGCAGTGTCGCCCGAGACACCGAGGAGCTGTTTTTT	CASSVARDTEELFF
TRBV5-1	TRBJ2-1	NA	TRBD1	TGCGCCAGCAGCTCGGCGCAGGGGGCGTACAATGAGCAGTTCTTC	CASSSAQGAYNEQFF
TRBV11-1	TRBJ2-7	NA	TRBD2	TGTGCCAGCAGTGACGGCGGGGGGCAGTACTTC	CASSDGGGQYF
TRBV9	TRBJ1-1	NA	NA	TGTGCCAGCAGCGTAGTGGATGCAGGGAGTAGAAGGAACACTGAAGCTTTCTTT	CASSVVDAGSRRNTEAFF
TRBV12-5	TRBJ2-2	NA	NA	TGTGCTAGTGGTTTGGACCTCGACAGGGGGGAGCTGTTTTTT	CASGLDLDRGELFF
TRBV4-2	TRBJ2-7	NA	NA	TGTGCCAGCAGCCAAGATCTGAGGGCCTACGAGCAGTACTTC	CASSQDLRAYEQYF
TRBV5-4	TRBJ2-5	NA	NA	TGTGCCAGCAGCCCCTACGCCATACAAGAGACCCAGTACTTC	CASSPYAIQETQYF
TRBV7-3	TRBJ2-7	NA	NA	TGTGCCAGCAGCTTAGAGAGGGAAGACGAGCAGTACTTC	CASSLEREDEQYF
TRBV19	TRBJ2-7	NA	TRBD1	TGTGCCAGTAGTCCTAGGACAGGGACCTACGAGCAGTACTTC	CASSPRTGTYEQYF
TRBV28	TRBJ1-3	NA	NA	TGTGCCAGCAGTTTAGTCAGCGGGGGAAACACCATATATTTT	CASSLVSGGNTIYF
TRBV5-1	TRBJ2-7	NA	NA	TGCGCCAGCAGCTTACTGTCGGGCGAGCAGTACTTC	CASSLLSGEQYF
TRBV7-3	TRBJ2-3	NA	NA	TGTGCCAGCAGCCAAGGGACGGACTCTAACACAGATACGCAGTATTTT	CASSQGTDSNTDTQYF
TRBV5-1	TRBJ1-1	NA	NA	TGCGCCAGCAGCTTGGAGCCATCTAACACTGAAGCTTTCTTT	CASSLEPSNTEAFF
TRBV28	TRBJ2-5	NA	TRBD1	TGTGCCAGCAGTTCGTTTTCCTCCGGGACAGGAGCTTTCCAAGAGACCCAGTACTTC	CASSSFSSGTGAFQETQYF
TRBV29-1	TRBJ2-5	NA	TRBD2	TGCAGCGTTGAAGTCCTAGCGGGAGCTCCGGAGACCCAGTACTTC	CSVEVLAGAPETQYF
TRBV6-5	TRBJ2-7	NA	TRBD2	TGTGCCAGCAGGGGAGGACTAGCCGAGGGCTACTTC	CASRGGLAEGYF
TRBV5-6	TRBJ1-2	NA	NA	TGTGCCAGCAGCTTGCCCAGGAACCATGGCTACACCTTC	CASSLPRNHGYTF
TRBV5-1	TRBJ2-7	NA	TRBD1	TGCGCCAGCAGCCCGGGACAGTTCTCCTACGAGCAGTACTTC	CASSPGQFSYEQYF
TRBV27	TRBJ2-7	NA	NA	TGTGCCAGCAGTACGACAGGTAACCCCTACGAGCAGTACTTC	CASSTTGNPYEQYF
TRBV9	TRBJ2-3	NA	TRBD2	TGTGCCAGCAGCGGAAGTGGGACTATCGGGGATACGCAGTATTTT	CASSGSGTIGDTQYF
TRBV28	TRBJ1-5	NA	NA	TGTGCCAGCAGGCCAAACCGCCTCCAGCCCCAGCATTTT	CASRPNRLQPQHF